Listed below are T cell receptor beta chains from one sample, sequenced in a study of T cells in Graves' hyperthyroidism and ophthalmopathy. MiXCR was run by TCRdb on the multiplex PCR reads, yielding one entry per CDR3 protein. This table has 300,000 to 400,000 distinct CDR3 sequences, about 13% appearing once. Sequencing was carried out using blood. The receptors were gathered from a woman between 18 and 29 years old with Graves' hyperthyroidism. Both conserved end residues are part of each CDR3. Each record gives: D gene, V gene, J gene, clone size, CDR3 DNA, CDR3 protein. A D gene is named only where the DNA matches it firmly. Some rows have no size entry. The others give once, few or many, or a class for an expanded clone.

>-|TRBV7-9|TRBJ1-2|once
TGTGCCAGCACGCCCCTTTCTGACTATGGCTACACCTTC
CASTPLSDYGYTF
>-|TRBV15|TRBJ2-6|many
TGTGCCACCAGCTACTACTGGGCCAACGTCCTGACTTTC
CATSYYWANVLTF
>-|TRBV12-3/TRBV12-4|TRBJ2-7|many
TGTGCCAGCAGTTTCCAGGACAGCGGAAGTTACGAGCAGTACTTC
CASSFQDSGSYEQYF
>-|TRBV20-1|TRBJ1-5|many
TGCAGTGCTAGAGCTCTCAGGGGCAATCAGCCCCAGCATTTT
CSARALRGNQPQHF
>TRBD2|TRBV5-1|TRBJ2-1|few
TGCGCCAGCAGCTTGGTTGGGACTAGCGGGGGAAAGTCCTACAATGAGCAGTTCTTC
CASSLVGTSGGKSYNEQFF
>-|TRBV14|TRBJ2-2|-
TGTGCCAGCAGCCCTGGGCTTTTGCAGGGGATGACCGGGGAGCTGTTTTTT
CASSPGLLQGMTGELFF
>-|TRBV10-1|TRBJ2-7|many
TGCGCCAGCAGTCCCTTTTTGGGTACTGAGCAGTACTTC
CASSPFLGTEQYF
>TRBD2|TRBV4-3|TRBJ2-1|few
TGCGCCAGCAGCCAAGAAGGAGCTAGCGGCTCTCGGCCCTTAGGCTCCTACAATGAGCAGTTCTTC
CASSQEGASGSRPLGSYNEQFF
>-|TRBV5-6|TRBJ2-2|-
TGTGCCAGCAGCCCCGGGCGGGTCACCGGGGAGCTGTTTTTT
CASSPGRVTGELFF
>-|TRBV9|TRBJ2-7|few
TGTGCCAGCAGCGTCCAGGGCAATCGCCACGAGCAGTACTTC
CASSVQGNRHEQYF
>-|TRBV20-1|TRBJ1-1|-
TGCAGTGCTCCGGGGGAGCAAAACACTGAAGCTTTCTTT
CSAPGEQNTEAFF
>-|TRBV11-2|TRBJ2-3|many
TGTGCCAGCAGCCCCAGAGGCCCGGATACGCAGTATTTT
CASSPRGPDTQYF
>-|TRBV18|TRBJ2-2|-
TGTGCCAGCTCACCTTCAGGGGTTAACACCGGGGAGCTGTTTTTT
CASSPSGVNTGELFF
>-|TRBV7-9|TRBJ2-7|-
TGTGCCAGCAGCCCCATAGGACAAACCTACGAGCAGTACTTC
CASSPIGQTYEQYF
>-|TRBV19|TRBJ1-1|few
TGTGCCAGTAGTATCGATCTCGGACGTTACACTGAAGCTTTCTTT
CASSIDLGRYTEAFF
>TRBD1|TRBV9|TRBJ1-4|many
TGTGCCAGCAGCGTGCAAGGACAGGGATCAACTAATGAAAAACTGTTTTTT
CASSVQGQGSTNEKLFF
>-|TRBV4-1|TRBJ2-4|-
TGCGCCAGCAGCCAAGAGGGCAGTTGGGGGGCCAAAAACATTCAGTACTTC
CASSQEGSWGAKNIQYF
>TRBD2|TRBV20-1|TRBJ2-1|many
TGCAGTGCTAGATCCTTAGCGGGAGGGATCAATGAGCAGTTCTTC
CSARSLAGGINEQFF
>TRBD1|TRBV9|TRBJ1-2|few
TGTGCCAGCAGCGCTCAGGGGGGCAACTATGGCTACACCTTC
CASSAQGGNYGYTF
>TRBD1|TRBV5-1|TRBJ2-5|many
TGCGCCAGCAGCAGAAGGGACAGCGACCAAGAGACCCAGTACTTC
CASSRRDSDQETQYF
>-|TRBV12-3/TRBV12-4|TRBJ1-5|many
TGTGCCAGCAGTCTGGACTGGGGTTGGGGGGGCAATCAGCCCCAGCATTTT
CASSLDWGWGGNQPQHF
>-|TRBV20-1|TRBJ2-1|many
TGCAGTGCTAGAATTGCGGTATCCTACAATGAGCAGTTCTTC
CSARIAVSYNEQFF
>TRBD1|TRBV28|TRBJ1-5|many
TGTGCCAGCAGTTTCTACAGGGGAGCGAGCAATCAGCCCCAGCATTTT
CASSFYRGASNQPQHF
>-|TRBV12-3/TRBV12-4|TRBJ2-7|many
TGTGCCAGCAGTTATGGCTACGAGCAGTACTTC
CASSYGYEQYF
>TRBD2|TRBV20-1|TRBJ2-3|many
TGCAGTTGCCGGGGACTACCCACAGATACGCAGTATTTT
CSCRGLPTDTQYF
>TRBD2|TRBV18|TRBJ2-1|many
TGTGCCAGCTCACCCACTAGCGGGAGCGATGAGCAGTTCTTC
CASSPTSGSDEQFF
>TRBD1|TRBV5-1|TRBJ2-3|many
TGCGCCAGCAGCCCCGCAGGGGGCGGCACAGATACGCAGTATTTT
CASSPAGGGTDTQYF
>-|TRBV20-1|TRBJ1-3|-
TGCAGTGCTAGCCCAGTTCCAGGAACTGGAGACACCATATATTTT
CSASPVPGTGDTIYF
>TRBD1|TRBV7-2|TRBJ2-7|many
TGTGCCAGCAGCTCGTCCCGGGACAGGTACGAGCAGTACTTC
CASSSSRDRYEQYF